This TCR beta chain was captured by sequencing in a study of human T cells and chemical hapten exposure (dated by TCRdb to 2020 to 2023). Regarding the study in general: For sensitization, 2% DPC in acetone was applied to a roughly 2 cm by roughly 2 cm area of upper inner arm skin. Weekly therapeutic DPC doses were additionally applied to the scalp of patients throughout the approximately 24-week study period. Patch testing on the upper back used Finn chambers containing 0.01% DPC, with scoring done after 6 days according to International Contact Dermatitis Research Group standards. Alopecia areata with under or over 50% scalp involvement, alopecia totalis and alopecia universalis were represented in the patient cohort, which was mostly female. Libraries were combined into a pool for sequencing, and differences in TCR yield between samples came mainly from small differences in library volumes within the pool. This study followed changes in the peripheral blood TCR repertoire in vivo during primary and secondary sensitization of alopecia patients to the hapten diphenylcyclopropenone (DPC). Blood samples were taken from patients before sensitization (week 0) and at 2, 6 and about 24 weeks after DPC sensitization. Twenty-nine alopecia patients gave blood for TCR sequencing at one to four time points (pre-sensitization, 2, 6 and 24 weeks). Points the paper makes about the study in general: All patients had alopecia, a presumed autoimmune disease, so their immune response might differ from that of healthy individuals. Repeated subsampling changed both the strength of the expansion versus patch-test correlation and the threshold at which that correlation became significant. The number of PT1 expanded TCRs positively correlated with patch test score, significant at thresholds 8, 16 and 32 but not 4. Expanded TCRs formed significantly more large CDR3 similarity clusters than pre-sensitization or healthy control sets, consistent with antigen-driven responses. The number of TCRs above 1 in 1000 frequency did not change with DPC sensitization; there was no evidence of global repertoire structure alterations.

The time point label on this specimen signifies: pre-sensitization, week 0. Read against the paper, the sample's treatment or condition label means: therapeutic diphenylcyclopropenone sensitization with weekly scalp DPC. At every patch-test visit, the blood draw took place before the patch test was put on. To be eligible, patients had to be aged 18 to 70, diagnosed with alopecia and judged suitable for DPC therapy, while pregnant patients were excluded. Total RNA was extracted from unfractionated whole blood collected in Tempus Blood RNA tubes. The library relied on RACE. The sequencing machine was a NextSeq 500. Library preparation attached unique molecular identifiers to individual cDNA molecules for quantitative, reproducible TCR counting. From each blood RNA sample, both TCR alpha and TCR beta chains were sequenced. As for the original processing: Samples had a median of roughly 87,000 TCRs, with a range from about 23,224 to 750,000. V, J and CDR3 annotation of the TCR reads was carried out using the Decombinator software suite. For the PS versus PT1 abundance plots, all samples were subsampled to the same number of TCRs (28,000). Expanded TCRs were defined as absent before sensitization and observed at least eight times at the 2-week time point. The public sequencing data were trimmed at Q25 with fastp and processed into clonotypes with MiXCR by TCRdb, which kept only in-frame beta chains. Every entry covers one CDR3 protein and lists the most common genes and DNA from its rows. The V and J calls follow TCRdb's processing rather than the paper's. The table for this sample lists roughly 120,000 distinct CDR3 sequences; around an eighth of them were counted only once. The top ten clonotypes cover roughly 2.8% of the sample.

This clonotype has a count of ten or more. This clone's antigen is unknown. No much larger clone exists at a distance of one base, and base qualities are not known. Spanning cysteine to phenylalanine, the CDR3 consists of 12 amino acids. Left in the record is the CDR3 DNA by itself, 36 bases read in frame from the first base. The V end loses 1 base and the J end loses 5 bases, and a stretch of 5 bases separates them. According to the germline V gene, CDR1 reads SGHTA and CDR2 reads FQGNSA. The sequence links TRBV7-2 to TRBJ1-1, with the identity of the D gene unclear. The receptor's source is a woman between 18 and 29 years old with alopecia areata. Some clones in this sample may be carry-over from other donors' samples. Sequencing was performed on whole blood, taken in connection with sensitization to the hapten diphenylcyclopropenone (DPC). The CDR3 corresponds to CASSLVWTEAFF. The DNA is as follows: TGTGCCAGCAGCTTAGTGTGGACTGAAGCTTTCTTT.